This is a list of T cell receptor beta chains from one sample in a study of T cell changes during pregnancy in multiple sclerosis. The data were produced by immunoSEQ multiplex PCR, yet TCRdb's version contains in-frame clones alone and is incomplete. The repertoire consists of some 74,000 clones, with roughly 92% occurring once and the leading ten covering approximately 2.2%. This specimen consisted of peripheral blood, obtained before pregnancy. The receptors derive from a female donor with multiple sclerosis, enrolled in a pregnancy study. The CDR3 runs from the conserved cysteine through the conserved F or W. A D gene is named only where the DNA matches it firmly. The listing skips clone size in some rows; elsewhere it reads once, few, many or a size class.

>TRBJ1-3|.|.|TRBV27
TGTGCCGCCAGGGTCCACAAAAACACCATATATTTT
CAARVHKNTIYF
>TRBJ2-1|.|TRBD2|TRBV19
TGTGCCAGTAGTATCCGGATACTAGCGGGAGAACCCCTTAAGGTTGAGCAGTTCTTC
CASSIRILAGEPLKVEQFF
>TRBJ1-2|.|TRBD1|TRBV19
TGTGCCAGTAGTATGGACAGGGGGCCATACTATGGCTACACCTTC
CASSMDRGPYYGYTF
>TRBJ2-7|.|TRBD1|TRBV14
TGTGCCAGCAGCCAAGATGACAGGGATTACTACGAGCAGTACTTC
CASSQDDRDYYEQYF
>TRBJ2-3|once|TRBD2|TRBV7-9
TGTGCCAGCACCAGGACTAGCGGGAGTTCAGGTGCAGATACGCAGTATTTT
CASTRTSGSSGADTQYF
>TRBJ1-1|.|.|TRBV5-1
TGCGCCAGCAGCTCAAAACCAGGGTTAGGAGCTTTCTTT
CASSSKPGLGAFF
>TRBJ2-2|.|TRBD2|TRBV7-9
TGTGCCAGCAGCTCGGCGGGCGGGAGGCTCACCGGGGAGCTGTTTTTT
CASSSAGGRLTGELFF
>TRBJ2-1|.|.|TRBV7-9
TGTGCCGGGCGGGATGGGAATGAGCAGTTCTTC
CAGRDGNEQFF
>TRBJ2-2|few|.|TRBV5-5
TGTGCCAGCAGCTTGACCCTAGCTCGAACCGGGGAGCTGTTTTTT
CASSLTLARTGELFF
>TRBJ2-1|.|.|TRBV6-1
TGTGCCAGCAGTGCGCATCTTGAGGCTTTACGAGATGGGCAGTTCTTC
CASSAHLEALRDGQFF
>TRBJ2-2|once|.|TRBV7-2
TGTGCCAGCAGCTTAGATGGCGGGCACACCGGGGAGCTGTTTTTT
CASSLDGGHTGELFF
>TRBJ2-3|.|.|TRBV15
TGTGCCACCAGCAGGGGACTCCTTAGCACAGATACGCAGTATTTT
CATSRGLLSTDTQYF
>TRBJ1-1|.|.|TRBV1
TGTACCAGCAGCCCTCCCAGCGACAGGGGATCCACTGAAGCTTTCTTT
CTSSPPSDRGSTEAFF
>TRBJ2-7|.|.|TRBV7-6
TGTGCCAGCAGCTTTAGCATCCACGAGCAGTACTTC
CASSFSIHEQYF
>TRBJ1-5|.|TRBD1|TRBV6-1
TGTGCCAGCAGTTTTAACAGGGGGCGTCAGCCCCAGCATTTT
CASSFNRGRQPQHF
>TRBJ2-1|.|TRBD2|TRBV9
TGTGCCAGCAGCGTAGCTTCGGGGGGACTAGCGGGAGGGCCACGGGACAATGAGCAGTTCTTC
CASSVASGGLAGGPRDNEQFF
>TRBJ2-2|.|.|TRBV29-1
TGCAGCGTCCTTAGAGGAGGGACCGGGGAGCTGTTTTTT
CSVLRGGTGELFF
>TRBJ1-4|.|TRBD1|TRBV4-1
TGCGCCAGCAGCCAAGAACGGAGGGGGCCCACGGGGGAAAAACTGTTTTTT
CASSQERRGPTGEKLFF
>TRBJ2-2|.|TRBD1|TRBV5-4
TGTGCCAGCAGCCCCGAGTTGACCGGGACAGGGGGCACCGGGGAGCTGTTTTTT
CASSPELTGTGGTGELFF
>TRBJ2-3|.|TRBD2|TRBV27
TGTGCCAGCAGTTTAACTTGGACTAGCGGGAGAAAACTTCGCCCCACAGATACGCAGTATTTT
CASSLTWTSGRKLRPTDTQYF
>TRBJ2-1|.|.|TRBV7-8
TGTGCCAGCAGCTTGTTTGAGCGGAAGTACAATGAGCAGTTCTTC
CASSLFERKYNEQFF
>TRBJ2-7|.|TRBD2|TRBV30
TGTGCCTGGAGTACTACTAGCGGGAGAATCTACGAGCAGTACTTC
CAWSTTSGRIYEQYF
>TRBJ2-2|.|TRBD2|TRBV11-1
TGTGCCAGCAGTCTAAGGGGAGGGAGGGGCACCGGGGAGCTGTTTTTT
CASSLRGGRGTGELFF
>TRBJ1-4|once|TRBD1|TRBV28
TGTGCCAGCAGTTTCCCCAGGGGGCGAATGGGAGCAACTAATGAAAAACTGTTTTTT
CASSFPRGRMGATNEKLFF
>TRBJ1-3|.|.|TRBV19
TGTGCCAGTAGTATATCAGGGGTTGGAAACACCATATATTTT
CASSISGVGNTIYF
>TRBJ1-1|.|TRBD1|TRBV27
TGTGCCAGCAGTTACTCCGGGACAGGGCTGGAAGCTTTCTTT
CASSYSGTGLEAFF
>TRBJ2-1|.|.|TRBV4-3
TGCGCCAGCAGCCAAGCCCAAGGAGGTGCTGAGCAGTTCTTC
CASSQAQGGAEQFF